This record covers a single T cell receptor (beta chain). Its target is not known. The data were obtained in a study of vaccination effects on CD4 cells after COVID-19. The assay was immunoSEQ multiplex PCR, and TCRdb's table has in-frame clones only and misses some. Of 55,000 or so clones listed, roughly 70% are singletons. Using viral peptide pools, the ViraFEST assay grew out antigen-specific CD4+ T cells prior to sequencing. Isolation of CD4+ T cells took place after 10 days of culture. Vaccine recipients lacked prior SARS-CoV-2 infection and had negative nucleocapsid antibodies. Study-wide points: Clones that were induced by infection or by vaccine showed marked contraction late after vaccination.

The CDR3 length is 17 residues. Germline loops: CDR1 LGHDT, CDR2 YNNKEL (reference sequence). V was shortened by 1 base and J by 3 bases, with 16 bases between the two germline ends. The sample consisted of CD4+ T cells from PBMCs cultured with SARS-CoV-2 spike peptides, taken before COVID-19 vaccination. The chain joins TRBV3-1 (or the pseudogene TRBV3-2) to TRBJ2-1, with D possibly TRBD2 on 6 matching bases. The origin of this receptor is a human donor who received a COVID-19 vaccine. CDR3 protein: CASSQGGGGYYYNEQFF. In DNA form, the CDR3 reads TGTGCCAGCAGCCAAGGAGGAGGAGGGTACTACTACAATGAGCAGTTCTTC.